The 26 T cell receptor beta chains listed next were all sequenced from one sample in a study of human T cells and chemical hapten exposure. Time point indicated: pre-sensitization, week 0. Treatment of the sample: therapeutic diphenylcyclopropenone sensitization with weekly scalp DPC. Each CDR3 protein is one row after TCRdb ran MiXCR on the RACE reads. This repertoire shows about 120,000 distinct CDR3 sequences, roughly 14% found once; its top ten account for approximately 2.8%. The specimen comprised whole blood, sampled in connection with sensitization to the hapten diphenylcyclopropenone (DPC). These receptors all stem from a woman aged 18-29 years with alopecia areata. Some clones in this sample may be carry-over from other donors' samples.

This chain connects TRBV12-3 or TRBV12-4 to TRBJ2-1; 8 bases align to TRBD1. The CDR3 sequence is 15 residues long. V lost 6 bases, J lost 4 bases, and 8 bases stayed unmatched. The CDR3 here is CASSRGQGRYNEQFF. The CDR3 DNA reads TGTGCCAGCAGCCGCGGACAGGGCAGGTACAATGAGCAGTTCTTC.

This clonotype was observed a few times. The rearrangement links TRBV18 to TRBJ2-5, with 9 bases aligning to TRBD1. The CDR3 runs 18 residues. Germline values: CDR1 KGHSH, CDR2 LQKENI. With V trimmed by 0 bases and J by 2 bases, 10 bases remained unmatched. Here the CDR3 DNA reads TGTGCCAGCTCACCACCGAGGACAGGGGATCGGGGGCAAGAGACCCAGTACTTC. Its protein is CASSPPRTGDRGQETQYF.

This clonotype showed up just a few times. V usage is TRBV6-5 and J usage is TRBJ1-5, with 12 bases identical to TRBD1. Germline assignment: CDR1 MNHEY and CDR2 SVGAGI. There are 16 residues in the CDR3. The V gene end was trimmed by 6 bases and the J gene end by 2 bases; junction bases not matched to a gene: 5. The CDR3 protein is CASSPGTGGGNQPQHF. The CDR3 coding sequence is TGTGCCAGCAGCCCCGGGACAGGGGGCGGCAATCAGCCCCAGCATTTT.

This clonotype was seen a handful of times. The chain is built from TRBV5-5 and TRBJ1-6, with D tentatively TRBD1 (6 bases). Germline-derived CDR1 and CDR2 are SGHKS and YYEKEE (reference sequence). This CDR3 has 15 residues. With 4 bases removed from V and 7 bases from J, the gap between germline ends came to 15 bases. The CDR3 sequence is CASSAQQGMNSPLHF. The CDR3 nucleotides read TGTGCCAGCAGCGCGCAACAGGGTATGAATTCACCCCTCCACTTT.

In its sample, this clonotype was seen a few times. The V call is TRBV13, the J call TRBJ2-7; 9 bases are shared with TRBD1. The CDR3 is made up of 15 amino acids. The trim removed 5 bases at V and 3 bases at J, leaving 8 bases unmatched. In germline, CDR1 is PRHDT, CDR2 FYEKMQ (reference sequence). CDR3 sequence reads: CASSITRDRVYEQYF. The CDR3 coding sequence is TGTGCCAGCAGCATTACCCGGGACAGGGTCTACGAGCAGTACTTC.

This clonotype was counted between two and nine times. The chain has TRBV19 and TRBJ2-3, with D tentatively TRBD1 or TRBD2 (5 bases each). The CDR3 length is 11 residues. Germline V gene lookup returns CDR1 LNHDA and CDR2 SQIVND (reference sequence). The V and J ends lost 5 bases and 10 bases respectively, with 10 bases between them. The CDR3, as DNA: TGTGCCAGTAGTGTTGGGGACGCGCAGTATTTT. This codes for CASSVGDAQYF.

The sample holds many counts of this clonotype. The CDR3 here is CASSPTGSGGQPQHF. The CDR3 nucleotides are TGTGCCAGCTCGCCGACAGGGAGTGGAGGTCAGCCCCAGCATTTT. This chain links TRBV18 with TRBJ1-5, with 7 bases fitting TRBD1. The CDR3 contains 15 residues. Germline loops: CDR1 KGHSH, CDR2 LQKENI. V dropped 6 bases and J dropped 6; count of bases not matched to a gene: 11.

This rearrangement joins TRBV6-6 to TRBJ1-2; no reliable D call. Between the trimmed V and J ends, which lost 8 bases and 8 bases, there was a span of 21 bases. This CDR3 contains 14 residues. The germline gives CDR1 MNHNY, CDR2 SVGAGI (reference sequence). The CDR3 sequence: CASLPDSRKGGYTF. In nucleotides, the CDR3 is TGTGCCAGCCTTCCTGATTCTCGAAAAGGAGGCTACACCTTC.

In its sample, this clonotype was seen many times. The rearrangement links TRBV6-2 or TRBV6-3 to TRBJ1-1; D gene unclear. The V gene lost 5 bases and the J gene lost 5 bases, with 18 bases spanning the gap. CDR1 and CDR2 from the germline V gene are MNHEY and SVGEGT. CDR3 length equals 15 residues. CDR3 region: CASSPPGQIVTEAFF. The CDR3, as DNA: TGTGCCAGCAGTCCCCCCGGGCAGATAGTAACTGAAGCTTTCTTT.

The chain is built from TRBV6-6 and TRBJ2-1, with D perhaps assigned TRBD1 or TRBD2 (6 bases each). The CDR3 is made up of 13 amino acids. Germline CDR1 and CDR2: MNHNY and SVGAGI (reference sequence). Trimming stripped 8 bases from V and 7 bases from J, with 15 bases between. The DNA of the CDR3 is TGTGCCAGCGGTGGGGGGCAAAGGAATGAGCAGTTCTTC. Translating gives CASGGGQRNEQFF.

In its sample, this clonotype was seen a few times. CDR3 in amino acids: CASSRTGTGTADTQYF. As DNA, the CDR3 is TGCGCCAGCAGCCGAACCGGGACAGGGACTGCGGATACGCAGTATTTT. The V call is TRBV4-1, the J call TRBJ2-3; TRBD1 matches at 9 bases. CDR3 length: 16 residues. The trim removed 4 bases at V and 6 bases at J, leaving 11 bases unmatched. Looked up from germline, CDR1 is MGHRA and CDR2 is YSYEKL.

The chain couples TRBV20-1 to TRBJ2-3; the match to TRBD1 covers 9 bases. The CDR3 covers 14 residues. The V gene's germline CDR1 is DFQATT and CDR2 SNEGSKA (reference sequence). The V and J ends lost 5 bases and 1 base, in that order; junction bases with no gene match: 4. The CDR3 coding sequence is TGCAGTGCTGACCGGGACAGGGGCACAGATACGCAGTATTTT. It yields the protein CSADRDRGTDTQYF.

This chain connects TRBV7-2 to TRBJ1-4; 7 bases map to TRBD1. Looked up from germline, CDR1 is SGHTA and CDR2 is FQGNSA. This CDR3 region has 15 residues. V lost 1 base to trimming and J lost 7 bases; unmatched junction nucleotides: 6. The CDR3 DNA sequence: TGTGCCAGCAGCTTAGGGAGGACAGGTTCTGAAAAACTGTTTTTT. Protein: CASSLGRTGSEKLFF.

The chain employs TRBV6-7 and TRBJ1-1; 9 nucleotides agree with TRBD1. TRBV6-7 is reported as an ORF; its role is uncertain. The trim removed 2 bases at V and 4 bases at J, leaving 14 bases unmatched. The CDR3 has 18 amino acids. CDR3 nucleotides: TGTGCCAGCAGTTACCCCCGACGGGACAGGGAGTCGGGCACTGAAGCTTTCTTT. Residues: CASSYPRRDRESGTEAFF.

This clonotype came up a few times. V gene TRBV2 combines with J gene TRBJ2-5, with D tentatively TRBD1 (6 bases). Germline assignment: CDR1 SNHLY and CDR2 FYNNEI. The CDR3 consists of 13 residues. Trimming removed 6 bases from V and 4 bases from J, with 12 bases in between. CDR3 protein: CASSFDRTETQYF. Here the CDR3 DNA reads TGTGCCAGCAGCTTCGACAGGACAGAGACCCAGTACTTC.

The V and J genes are TRBV28 and TRBJ2-5, with D unresolved. The ends were cut back, 6 bases at V and 8 bases at J, with 16 bases in the middle. The V gene's germline CDR1 is MDHEN and CDR2 SYDVKM. The length of the CDR3 is 13 residues. The CDR3 loop is CASRRPLKATQYF. In nucleotides, the CDR3 is TGTGCCAGCAGACGACCCTTGAAAGCCACCCAGTACTTC.

The genes are TRBV10-3 and TRBJ2-3; D ambiguous. The CDR3 loop spans 14 amino acids. The V end was cut by 3 bases, the J end by 1 base, with 8 bases between. The V gene's germline CDR1 is ENHRY and CDR2 SYGVKD. The chain's CDR3 is CAISDVDGTDTQYF. The CDR3 DNA reads as TGTGCCATCAGTGATGTGGACGGCACAGATACGCAGTATTTT.

This clonotype has a handful of counts. V usage is TRBV7-6 and J usage is TRBJ2-1; 7 bases align to TRBD1. V was pared by 5 bases and J by 1 base, with 11 bases of the junction left unmatched. CDR1 and CDR2 (germline): SGHVS, FNYEAQ. The CDR3 runs to 17 residues. The CDR3 protein is CASSPTVAGGSYNEQFF. The CDR3 DNA follows: TGTGCCAGCAGCCCAACGGTGGCAGGGGGTTCCTACAATGAGCAGTTCTTC.

The chain is built from TRBV7-2 and TRBJ1-6; 9 bases are shared with TRBD1. CDR1 is SGHTA, CDR2 FQGNSA, per germline. V was clipped by 1 base and J by 11 bases; unmatched bases: 6. This CDR3 comprises 15 residues. The CDR3, as DNA: TGTGCCAGCAGCTTAGGGGGACAGGGCCAGACACCCCTCCACTTT. Amino acids: CASSLGGQGQTPLHF.

The J gene is TRBJ2-7, the V gene TRBV6-5; 11 bases fit TRBD2. The CDR3 spans 15 residues. Germline values: CDR1 MNHEY, CDR2 SVGAGI. V lost 2 bases and J lost 5; bases outside the gene matches: 5. Here the CDR3 reads CASSYPSGGKNEQYF. CDR3 nucleotide sequence: TGTGCCAGCAGTTACCCTAGCGGGGGGAAGAACGAGCAGTACTTC.

This clonotype was picked up a small number of times. In nucleotides, the CDR3 is TGCAGCGTTGGGGGGACAGGGGGCAGCCAGCCCCAGCATTTT. It encodes CSVGGTGGSQPQHF. This sequence joins TRBV29-1 and TRBJ1-5; TRBD1 matches at 12 bases. Germline lookup yields CDR1 SQVTM and CDR2 ANQGSEA. V lost 4 bases and J lost 7; bases outside the gene matches: 5. CDR3 length: 14 residues.

V is TRBV11-2 and J is TRBJ1-2; D call uncertain. The germline V gene has CDR1 SGHAT and CDR2 FQNNGV. The CDR3 length is 14 residues. With 1 base removed from V and 1 base from J, the gap between germline ends came to 7 bases. The CDR3 loop reads CASSLGAVNYGYTF. Here the CDR3 DNA reads TGTGCCAGCAGCTTAGGTGCGGTTAACTATGGCTACACCTTC. Full variable domain (remainder filled in from reference TRBV11-2 and TRBJ1-2): EAGVAQSPRYKIIEKRQSVAFWCNPISGHATLYWYQQILGQGPKLLIQFQNNGVVDDSQLPKDRFSAERLKGVDSTLKIQPAKLEDSAVYLCASSLGAVNYGYTFGSGTRLTVV.

This clonotype was observed many times. The V call is TRBV6-5, the J call TRBJ1-1; 9 nucleotides agree with TRBD1. V was clipped by 7 bases and J by 5 bases; unmatched bases: 11. CDR1 and CDR2 (germline): MNHEY, SVGAGI. The CDR3 runs 15 residues. The CDR3 DNA is TGTGCCAGCATACGGACCGGGACAGGGACAACTGAAGCTTTCTTT. Residues: CASIRTGTGTTEAFF.

The chain has TRBV7-8 and TRBJ2-6; D unresolved. V was cut by 4 bases and J by 0 bases, with 7 bases left in between. The CDR3 sequence is 15 residues long. Germline values: CDR1 SGHVS, CDR2 FQNEAQ. CDR3 nucleotide sequence: TGTGCCAGCAGCTCAGCCGGCTCTGGGGCCAACGTCCTGACTTTC. Protein sequence: CASSSAGSGANVLTF.

This chain uses TRBV6-1 with TRBJ2-2; D gene ambiguous. With 1 base removed from V and 6 bases from J, the gap between germline ends came to 12 bases. The CDR3 is 15 amino acids. Germline loops: CDR1 MNHNS, CDR2 SASEGT. Here the CDR3 DNA reads TGTGCCAGCAGTGAAGGTCCGTATACAGCCGGGGAGCTGTTTTTT. Amino acid sequence: CASSEGPYTAGELFF.

In nucleotides, the CDR3 is TGTGCCAGCAGCTTAGGAGCGGCAACCTACAATGAGCAGTTCTTC. This translates into CASSLGAATYNEQFF. This chain uses TRBV7-2 with TRBJ2-1; D is perhaps TRBD2 (5 bases). The V gene lost 1 base and the J gene lost 2 bases, with 9 bases spanning the gap. This CDR3 has 15 residues. Germline V lookup: CDR1 SGHTA, CDR2 FQGNSA. The variable domain in full, with the rest retrieved from reference TRBV7-2 and TRBJ2-1, is GAGVSQSPSNKVTEKGKDVELRCDPISGHTALYWYRQSLGQGLEFLIYFQGNSAPDKSGLPSDRFSAERTGGSVSTLTIQRTQQEDSAVYLCASSLGAATYNEQFFGPGTRLTVL.